These T cell receptor beta chains were read from a single sample in a study of glioma-infiltrating T cells. TCRdb itself ran the multiplex PCR reads through MiXCR, one entry per CDR3 protein. The repertoire consists of about 190,000 distinct CDR3 sequences, with about 31% occurring once and the leading ten covering 20%. What was sequenced was glioma tissue, nonneoplastic brain tissue, or PBMCs (not recorded which). The receptors here all came from a human donor with low-grade glioma or glioblastoma, undergoing nonglioma brain surgery, or in good health (not recorded which). The CDR3 runs from the conserved cysteine through the conserved F or W. The D gene is left open where the match is weak. Size tells how often a clone was seen (once, few, many) or the class of an expanded clone, and some rows leave it out.

j_call	d_call	v_call	clone_size	cdr3_aa	cdr3_nt
TRBJ2-3	.	TRBV7-2	many	CASRQLVLEDTQYF	TGTGCCAGCAGACAACTCGTTCTCGAAGATACGCAGTATTTT
TRBJ2-5	TRBD2	TRBV28	many	CASTDRGLAGLQETQYF	TGTGCCAGCACCGACCGAGGACTAGCGGGGTTACAAGAGACCCAGTACTTC
TRBJ2-7	TRBD2	TRBV10-2	.	CASSELAGANEQYF	TGCGCCAGCAGTGAACTAGCGGGAGCCAACGAGCAGTACTTC
TRBJ2-5	TRBD2	TRBV2	many	CASNPGGNWETQYF	TGTGCCAGCAATCCGGGAGGGAACTGGGAGACCCAGTACTTC
TRBJ1-5	.	TRBV6-2/TRBV6-3	.	CARSYSIVERQHF	TGTGCCAGAAGTTACTCGATCGTCGAGCGCCAGCATTTT
TRBJ2-1	TRBD2	TRBV18	many	CASSDGLAGEQFF	TGTGCCAGCTCAGACGGTCTAGCGGGTGAACAGTTCTTC
TRBJ2-1	.	TRBV6-1	many	CASSLRLRSYNEQFF	TGTGCCAGCAGTTTGCGACTGCGCTCCTACAATGAGCAGTTCTTC
TRBJ2-1	TRBD2	TRBV6-2/TRBV6-3	many	CASRSGTTSYNEQFF	TGTGCCAGCAGGAGCGGGACTACCTCCTACAATGAGCAGTTCTTC
TRBJ2-1	.	TRBV5-1	.	CASTPVSYNEQFF	TGCGCCAGCACACCCGTCTCCTACAATGAGCAGTTCTTC
TRBJ2-7	TRBD2	TRBV2	.	CASSAPPLVGGGYEQYF	TGTGCCAGCAGTGCGCCCCCCTTAGTGGGGGGGGGTTACGAGCAGTACTTC
TRBJ2-7	.	TRBV5-6	.	CASSLGHLYEQYF	TGTGCCAGCAGCTTGGGCCACCTCTACGAGCAGTACTTC
TRBJ1-2	TRBD1	TRBV3-1	.	CASSDDRGSVGYTF	TGTGCCAGCAGCGACGACAGGGGGTCGGTTGGCTACACCTTC
TRBJ2-1	.	TRBV29-1	.	CSVEEMAGGNEQFF	TGCAGCGTTGAAGAAATGGCAGGAGGCAATGAGCAGTTCTTC
TRBJ2-5	TRBD1	TRBV5-1	few	CASSGTGSQETQYF	TGCGCCAGCAGTGGGACAGGTTCGCAAGAGACCCAGTACTTC
TRBJ1-2	.	TRBV12-3/TRBV12-4	once	CASTWGRSRADGYTF	TGTGCCAGCACCTGGGGAAGGTCCAGGGCCGATGGCTACACCTTC
TRBJ1-2	.	TRBV29-1	.	CSVGRGRITTGYTF	TGCAGCGTTGGAAGAGGACGGATTACGACGGGCTACACCTTC
TRBJ1-2	.	TRBV6-2/TRBV6-3	.	CASKPPGNHGYTF	TGTGCCAGCAAGCCGCCAGGGAACCATGGCTACACCTTC
TRBJ2-3	.	TRBV5-4	many	CASSLRGTDTQYF	TGTGCCAGCAGCTTGAGGGGCACAGATACGCAGTATTTT
TRBJ1-3	.	TRBV7-2	once	CASSLAPGVSGNTIYF	TGTGCCAGCAGCTTAGCGCCCGGCGTCTCTGGAAACACCATATATTTT
TRBJ1-1	TRBD1	TRBV12-3/TRBV12-4	many	CASSRGQGHNTEAFF	TGTGCCAGCAGTCGCGGACAGGGGCATAACACTGAAGCTTTCTTT
TRBJ2-2	.	TRBV10-3	few	CAISDISGQRELFF	TGTGCCATCAGTGATATTTCTGGGCAAAGGGAGCTGTTTTTT
TRBJ2-7	.	TRBV5-1	.	CASRLGGGTSYEQYF	TGCGCCAGCAGATTGGGGGGCGGGACGTCCTACGAGCAGTACTTC
TRBJ2-7	.	TRBV7-2	many	CASSPRTTRQPYEQYF	TGTGCCAGCAGCCCCCGAACTACGAGACAGCCCTACGAGCAGTACTTC
TRBJ1-1	.	TRBV19	.	CASRRDPNTEAFF	TGTGCCAGTAGGCGGGACCCGAACACTGAAGCTTTCTTT
TRBJ2-7	.	TRBV12-3/TRBV12-4	.	CASRTGTAGEQYF	TGTGCCAGCAGAACCGGGACTGCGGGGGAGCAGTACTTC
TRBJ1-1	.	TRBV20-1	many	CSALLSPLNTEAFF	TGCAGTGCTCTCCTTAGCCCCCTCAACACTGAAGCTTTCTTT
TRBJ2-1	.	TRBV20-1	.	CSARALAKKNEQFF	TGCAGTGCTAGAGCCCTGGCCAAAAAGAACGAGCAGTTCTTC
TRBJ2-1	TRBD2	TRBV20-1	.	CSAPLTGLAGGGYNEQFF	TGCAGTGCTCCACTGACTGGGCTAGCGGGAGGAGGGTACAATGAGCAGTTCTTC
TRBJ2-7	.	TRBV18	.	CASSPTGASVSYEQYF	TGTGCCAGCTCACCGACCGGCGCTAGCGTCTCCTACGAGCAGTACTTC
TRBJ1-3	.	TRBV11-2	many	CASSLGPGSGNTIYF	TGTGCCAGCAGCTTAGGTCCCGGCTCTGGAAACACCATATATTTT
TRBJ1-4	.	TRBV20-1	many	CSARDTGQGEKLFF	TGCAGTGCTAGAGATACGGGGCAGGGTGAAAAACTGTTTTTT
TRBJ2-3	TRBD1	TRBV6-6	many	CASSYSLLGQGATQYF	TGTGCCAGCAGTTACTCGCTTCTCGGACAGGGGGCGACGCAGTATTTT
TRBJ1-4	.	TRBV14	.	CASSFGLRTTNEKLFF	TGTGCCAGCAGCTTTGGACTGCGAACAACTAATGAAAAACTGTTTTTT
TRBJ2-5	TRBD1	TRBV9	few	CASSARTGVQETQYF	TGTGCCAGCAGCGCCCGGACAGGGGTCCAAGAGACCCAGTACTTC
TRBJ2-5	TRBD2	TRBV6-1	many	CASIWGREETQYF	TGTGCCAGCATCTGGGGGAGGGAAGAGACCCAGTACTTC
TRBJ2-1	.	TRBV6-2/TRBV6-3	many	CASSYVLYNEQFF	TGTGCCAGCAGTTACGTCCTCTACAATGAGCAGTTCTTC
TRBJ2-1	.	TRBV6-2/TRBV6-3	many	CASSGGGGSYNEQFF	TGTGCCAGCAGTGGGGGAGGGGGCTCCTACAATGAGCAGTTCTTC
TRBJ2-1	TRBD2	TRBV7-2	many	CASSLLLLAGGYNEQFF	TGTGCCAGCAGCTTACTCTTACTAGCGGGAGGGTACAATGAGCAGTTCTTC
TRBJ1-5	.	TRBV6-5	.	CASITSGRWVWTQHF	TGTGCCAGCATTACGTCCGGCCGGTGGGTGTGGACCCAGCATTTT
TRBJ2-7	.	TRBV5-4	.	CASSFDSKPYEQYF	TGTGCCAGCAGCTTCGACTCCAAGCCATACGAGCAGTACTTC
TRBJ2-7	.	TRBV6-1	many	CASSEGPIYEQYF	TGTGCCAGCAGCGAGGGACCGATCTACGAGCAGTACTTC
TRBJ2-1	TRBD2	TRBV6-1	many	CASSYHGVSGRPSSSYNEQFF	TGTGCCAGCAGCTACCACGGGGTTAGCGGGAGGCCATCAAGCTCCTACAATGAGCAGTTCTTC
TRBJ1-2	.	TRBV20-1	many	CSARDPGRYGYTF	TGCAGTGCTAGAGATCCTGGACGCTATGGCTACACCTTC
TRBJ2-7	.	TRBV7-6	.	CASSFYICSAIEGTSGSYEQYF	.